A selection of T cell receptor beta chains follows, all from one sample in a study of spatial heterogeneity in lung cancer. One entry per CDR3 protein results from TCRdb running MiXCR on the 5' RACE reads. The sample has under 100,000 distinct CDR3 sequences; 7% to 9% are singletons. The source material was PBMCs, sampled at surgery. All receptors derive from a male donor with early-stage non-small cell lung cancer. Both conserved end residues are part of each CDR3. Size is omitted from some rows. Given values are once, few, many or a class for expanded clones.

14	.	TRBV5-1	TRBJ2-7	CASSLMGAVHEQYF
15	few	TRBV4-1	TRBJ2-7	CASSQVGTGTYEQYF
17	.	TRBV20-1	TRBJ2-1	CSASDSGGPRPYNEQFF
17	few	TRBV4-2	TRBJ2-1	CASSREPGQGSYNEQFF
14	.	TRBV15	TRBJ1-5	CATSRDRGVQPQHF
14	many	TRBV2	TRBJ2-3	CASSGQTAGDTQYF
15	.	TRBV29-1	TRBJ2-4	CSVEVGGLAKNIQYF
12	few	TRBV7-9	TRBJ2-7	CASSLAVTEQYF
14	.	TRBV6-6	TRBJ2-5	CASTPLGALETQYF
17	.	TRBV15	TRBJ1-3	CATSRGPQDYSGNTIYF
17	.	TRBV2	TRBJ2-3	CASSESRTGGLRAPQYF
12	few	TRBV29-1	TRBJ1-4	CSVGSPDEKLFF
15	few	TRBV28	TRBJ2-7	CASSPWTSGTYEQYF
14	.	TRBV20-1	TRBJ2-1	CSARVAGGYNEQFF
15	few	TRBV5-1	TRBJ2-2	CASSPIGANTGELFF
13	few	TRBV29-1	TRBJ2-3	CSIQGGGTDTQYF
14	many	TRBV28	TRBJ2-7	CASSPGQSSYEQYF
13	.	TRBV30	TRBJ1-5	CAWSVQDNQPQHF
14	few	TRBV28	TRBJ2-2	CASTETTNTGELFF
14	many	TRBV15	TRBJ2-1	CATSSRVAGVEQFF
16	many	TRBV9	TRBJ1-1	CASSGLTGTTNTEAFF
13	many	TRBV7-2	TRBJ2-5	CASSSLGSETQYF
19	few	TRBV7-8	TRBJ2-7	CASSLRLGSGSGMSYEQYF
15	many	TRBV4-1	TRBJ1-5	CASSGRTGGSWPQHF
12	.	TRBV7-9	TRBJ2-5	CASSLGDETQYF
14	many	TRBV5-1	TRBJ1-1	CASSLGDMNTEAFF
15	.	TRBV5-5	TRBJ1-1	CASSPLDMSNTEAFF
14	many	TRBV7-3	TRBJ2-4	CASSLDGSKNIQYF
15	.	TRBV5-1	TRBJ2-3	CASSLPGAGTDTQYF
12	few	TRBV20-1	TRBJ1-1	CSAQGGNTEAFF
12	few	TRBV29-1	TRBJ2-3	CSAEGGPDTQYF
14	few	TRBV2	TRBJ2-4	CASSTGTGGNIQYF
18	few	TRBV5-5	TRBJ2-5	CASSLAVAGGPWRQTQYF
14	few	TRBV12-3/TRBV12-4	TRBJ2-2	CASRLDRATGELFF
12	few	TRBV29-1	TRBJ1-1	CSVRRGNTEAFF
12	many	TRBV6-5	TRBJ1-1	CASSWRGSEAFF
12	many	TRBV20-1	TRBJ2-2	CSARGSTGELFF
13	many	TRBV6-2/TRBV6-3	TRBJ2-3	CASRPTVSDTQYF
14	.	TRBV20-1	TRBJ2-7	CSALGQGAHYEQYF